This TCR beta chain originates from a study of T cells in Graves' hyperthyroidism and ophthalmopathy. Amplified TCR beta CDR3 regions came from RNA transcripts. With the HTBI primer set, the TCR CDR3 went through a first round of RT-PCR. TCRdb itself ran the multiplex PCR reads through MiXCR, one entry per CDR3 protein. This table holds about 640,000 distinct CDR3 sequences, 45% found once. Germline V gene data show CDR1 as SQVTM and CDR2 as ANQGSEA. V was trimmed by 6 bases and J by 7 bases, leaving 13 bases between them. The CDR3 consists of 12 residues. Exclusion criteria comprised uncontrolled infection, other autoimmune disease, pregnancy or lactation. Together with thyroid ultrasound, orbital computed tomography, serum thyroxine and TRAb, clinical symptoms were used for diagnoses.

Sequenced material: peripheral blood or thyroid tissue (not recorded which). The rearrangement links TRBV29-1 to TRBJ1-3; perhaps TRBD1 as D (6 bases). The origin of this receptor is an adult man with Graves' disease, either hyperthyroidism or ophthalmopathy (not recorded which). In DNA form, the CDR3 reads TGCAGCGTCGACCGGACAGCGAACACCATATATTTT. It is translated as CSVDRTANTIYF. The variable domain in full, with the rest retrieved from reference TRBV29-1 and TRBJ1-3, is SAVISQKPSRDICQRGTSLTIQCQVDSQVTMMFWYRQQPGQSLTLIATANQGSEATYESGFVIDKFPISRPNLTFSTLTVSNMSPEDSSIYLCSVDRTANTIYFGEGSWLTVV.